This note documents a single T cell receptor (beta chain) sequence. This entry comes from a study of T cells in tumors after PD-1 blockade. Study-wide background: No patient had prior checkpoint blockade, systemic immunosuppression, or radiotherapy within 4 weeks. A subset received ongoing vismodegib 150 mg daily alongside anti-PD-1 therapy.

The germline V gene has CDR1 KGHDR and CDR2 SFDVKD. This CDR3 comprises 14 residues. Trimming removed 3 bases at V and 1 base at J, with 8 bases between. The repertoire was sequenced with immunoSEQ multiplex PCR; TCRdb's copy has only in-frame clones and lacks some. The table records roughly 49,000 clones, 81% of them present only once. The material sequenced was PBMCs, taken before anti-PD-1 treatment. The V call is TRBV24-1, the J call TRBJ1-1; possibly TRBD1 for D (6 bases). This sequence was found in a human donor with basal cell carcinoma. This CDR3 reads CATSDGTPNTEAFF. The CDR3 bases are TGTGCCACCAGTGATGGGACACCGAACACTGAAGCTTTCTTT.